The rows below give T cell receptor beta chains drawn from one sample of a study of blood T cell repertoires in COVID-19. Libraries were prepared by immunoSEQ multiplex PCR; TCRdb keeps only in-frame clonotypes and omits some of them. The sample contains over 100,000 clones, roughly 83% of which appear only once. The sequencing input was peripheral blood. The receptors originated from a woman in her seventies with acute or convalescent COVID-19. Each CDR3 is given with its conserved first and last residue. The order of the fields is J gene, D gene, V gene, clone size, CDR3 DNA, CDR3 protein. The D gene is left open where the match is weak. Not all rows give a size; the values are once, few, many and, for expanded clones, a class.

J: TRBJ2-7
D: NA
V: TRBV7-2
size: NA
DNA: TGTGCCAGCAGGCCTGCTGCAGGGGCGAAGCAGTACTTC
CDR3: CASRPAAGAKQYF

J: TRBJ1-4
D: NA
V: TRBV19
size: NA
DNA: TGTGCCAGTAGTACGGGAAGTCGGAATGAAAAACTGTTTTTT
CDR3: CASSTGSRNEKLFF

J: TRBJ2-1
D: TRBD1
V: TRBV5-1
size: once
DNA: TGCGCCAGCAGCGAGGACAGGGCCTACAATGAGCAGTTCTTC
CDR3: CASSEDRAYNEQFF

J: TRBJ2-1
D: NA
V: TRBV28
size: NA
DNA: TGTGCCAGCATAGGGGGGGGCAATGAGCAGTTCTTC
CDR3: CASIGGGNEQFF

J: TRBJ2-3
D: NA
V: TRBV10-3
size: NA
DNA: TGTGCCATCAGTGACCCGTGGCGGGTGAGCACAGATACGCAGTATTTT
CDR3: CAISDPWRVSTDTQYF

J: TRBJ1-1
D: NA
V: TRBV23-1
size: NA
DNA: TGCGCCAGCAGTCGGTTGAGGCAGAGAGTAAACACTGAAGCTTTCTTT
CDR3: CASSRLRQRVNTEAFF

J: TRBJ1-2
D: NA
V: TRBV27
size: NA
DNA: TGTGCCAGCAGTTTAAACAGTGGACGGTCGGGAGGCTACACCTTC
CDR3: CASSLNSGRSGGYTF

J: TRBJ1-2
D: NA
V: TRBV6-5
size: NA
DNA: TGTGCCAGCAGCACAGGGACCCAGCTGGATGGCTACACCTTC
CDR3: CASSTGTQLDGYTF

J: TRBJ2-5
D: NA
V: TRBV28
size: NA
DNA: TGTGCCAGCAGTACGGCGGGTAGGGAGACCCAGTACTTC
CDR3: CASSTAGRETQYF

J: TRBJ2-3
D: NA
V: TRBV10-3
size: NA
DNA: TGTGCCATCAGTGAGTCCCGGGATGACACAGATACGCAGTATTTT
CDR3: CAISESRDDTDTQYF

J: TRBJ1-1
D: NA
V: TRBV24-1
size: NA
DNA: TGTGCCACCAGTGATCCGGGGTACACTGAAGCTTTCTTT
CDR3: CATSDPGYTEAFF

J: TRBJ1-4
D: TRBD1
V: TRBV6-5
size: NA
DNA: TGTGCCAGCAAAGTGACAGGGGGCGAAAAACTGTTTTTT
CDR3: CASKVTGGEKLFF

J: TRBJ1-1
D: NA
V: TRBV12-1
size: NA
DNA: TGTGCCAGCAGATCCTCCCTCGGGGGTTCGAACACTGAAGCTTTCTTT
CDR3: CASRSSLGGSNTEAFF

J: TRBJ2-5
D: TRBD2
V: TRBV5-4
size: NA
DNA: TGTGCCAGCAGCTTGGTTGGTGCGGGAGGACCCACGGAGACCCAGTACTTC
CDR3: CASSLVGAGGPTETQYF

J: TRBJ1-1
D: NA
V: TRBV18
size: NA
DNA: TGTGCCAGCTCACCAGGGCAGGGTTCTTTCTTT
CDR3: CASSPGQGSFF

J: TRBJ2-5
D: TRBD1
V: TRBV28
size: NA
DNA: TGTGCCAGCAGTGCGGGACAGGTTGGAGGGACCCAGTACTTC
CDR3: CASSAGQVGGTQYF

J: TRBJ1-3
D: TRBD1
V: TRBV6-5
size: NA
DNA: TGTGCCAGCACTCCCGGGGACAGTGGAAACACCATATATTTT
CDR3: CASTPGDSGNTIYF

J: TRBJ1-1
D: TRBD1
V: TRBV27
size: few
DNA: TGTGCCAGCAGTCCCGGGACAGTTGCTGAAGCTTTCTTT
CDR3: CASSPGTVAEAFF

J: TRBJ2-7
D: TRBD1
V: TRBV2
size: NA
DNA: TGTGCCAGCAGTGAAGGGACAGGGGCAGCATCCTACGAGCAGTACTTC
CDR3: CASSEGTGAASYEQYF

J: TRBJ1-2
D: NA
V: TRBV2
size: NA
DNA: TGTGCCAGCAGTGAGGTGGGGGCCAGCTATGGCTACACCTTC
CDR3: CASSEVGASYGYTF

J: TRBJ1-6
D: NA
V: TRBV7-8
size: few
DNA: TGTGCCAGCAGCGTAACAGGAGATAATTCACCCCTCCACTTT
CDR3: CASSVTGDNSPLHF

J: TRBJ1-3
D: TRBD1
V: TRBV7-8
size: NA
DNA: TGTGCCAGCAGCGTGGACAGGGAAGGAAACACCATATATTTT
CDR3: CASSVDREGNTIYF